This is a list of T cell receptor beta chains from one sample in a study of shared T cell receptors in the human thymus. Using immunoSEQ multiplex PCR, the repertoire was profiled, and TCRdb retains in-frame clones only, with some absent. This table has 500,000 to 850,000 clones, around 87% appearing once. The same data also contributed to another study, on human thymus T cells.

Material for sequencing was thymocytes. The receptors here all came from a boy in the first two years of life with a congenital heart defect. The CDR3 runs from the conserved cysteine through the conserved F or W. Each record gives: clone size, J gene, V gene, D gene, CDR3 protein, CDR3 DNA. The D gene is left open where the match is weak. Not every row has a clone size; where given, it reads once, few, many or a size class.

.	TRBJ2-1	TRBV5-4	.	CASSFFSRENNEQFF	TGTGCCAGCAGCTTTTTCAGCAGGGAAAACAATGAGCAGTTCTTC
.	TRBJ2-7	TRBV4-3	TRBD1	CASSQVWIQGDEQYF	TGCGCCAGCAGCCAAGTATGGATCCAGGGGGACGAGCAGTACTTC
.	TRBJ1-1	TRBV9	.	CASSVVKSYTEAFF	TGTGCCAGCAGCGTAGTCAAGAGTTACACTGAAGCTTTCTTT
few	TRBJ2-2	TRBV19	.	CASSIRTPDTGELFF	TGTGCCAGTAGTATCAGGACTCCTGACACCGGGGAGCTGTTTTTT
.	TRBJ2-7	TRBV10-3	TRBD2	CAISLTSRNFSVYEQYF	TGTGCCATCAGCCTGACTAGCCGAAATTTTTCCGTTTACGAGCAGTACTTC
.	TRBJ1-5	TRBV28	.	CASEHRSGQPQHF	TGTGCCAGCGAACATCGGAGCGGTCAGCCCCAGCATTTT
.	TRBJ1-1	TRBV6-1	.	CAGGYTEAFF	TGTGCCGGGGGGTACACTGAAGCTTTCTTT
.	TRBJ1-5	TRBV4-3	TRBD1	CASSQNFRQGAFGNQPQHF	TGCGCCAGCAGCCAAAACTTCCGACAGGGGGCCTTTGGCAATCAGCCCCAGCATTTT
.	TRBJ2-7	TRBV27	TRBD1	CASRHKTKDRGAYEQYF	TGTGCCAGCAGACATAAAACCAAGGACAGGGGGGCCTACGAGCAGTACTTC
.	TRBJ2-5	TRBV5-1	TRBD1	CASSLGCVPTVGQAMTKRPQYF	TGCGCCAGCAGCTTAGGTTGCGTTCCCACGGTGGGACAGGCCATGACCAAGAGACCCCAGTACTTC
.	TRBJ2-7	TRBV11-2	.	CASSFNSYEQYF	TGTGCCAGCAGCTTTAACTCCTACGAGCAGTACTTC
.	TRBJ2-7	TRBV7-8	TRBD2	CASSLVGLAFGEQYF	TGTGCCAGCAGCTTAGTGGGACTAGCTTTCGGCGAGCAGTACTTC
.	TRBJ1-3	TRBV4-1	.	CASSVEGNTIYF	TGCGCCAGCAGCGTCGAGGGAAACACCATATATTTT
.	TRBJ2-2	TRBV5-5	TRBD1	CASSTGTANTGELFF	TGTGCCAGCAGCACCGGGACAGCGAACACCGGGGAGCTGTTTTTT
.	TRBJ2-7	TRBV28	TRBD2	CASSLGGLAGGPRYEQYF	TGTGCCAGCAGTTTAGGGGGACTAGCGGGAGGGCCGCGATACGAGCAGTACTTC
.	TRBJ1-5	TRBV10-2	.	CASSSRGPTHQPQHF	TGCGCCAGCAGTAGTAGGGGTCCTACTCATCAGCCCCAGCATTTT
.	TRBJ2-7	TRBV27	TRBD2	CASSWTSATYEQYF	TGTGCCAGCAGTTGGACTAGCGCTACCTACGAGCAGTACTTC
.	TRBJ2-7	TRBV10-1	.	CASSGAGGAEQYF	TGCGCCAGCAGTGGAGCGGGCGGGGCGGAGCAGTACTTC
few	TRBJ2-3	TRBV19	TRBD1	CASSIAGQGGTDTQYF	TGTGCCAGTAGTATAGCTGGACAGGGGGGCACAGATACGCAGTATTTT
.	TRBJ1-5	TRBV5-6	.	CASSLAGQPQHF	TGTGCCAGCAGCTTGGCGGGGCAGCCCCAGCATTTT
once	TRBJ1-5	TRBV21-1	.	CASSKGKDRYYQPQHF	TGTGCCAGCAGCAAGGGTAAGGACAGATATTATCAGCCCCAGCATTTT
.	TRBJ2-1	TRBV28	TRBD2	CASSLRLAGNNEQFF	TGTGCCAGCAGTTTGCGACTAGCGGGAAACAATGAGCAGTTCTTC
.	TRBJ1-2	TRBV5-5	TRBD1	CASSPWTGEGFRGYTF	TGTGCCAGCAGCCCATGGACAGGAGAAGGGTTTAGAGGCTACACCTTC
.	TRBJ1-1	TRBV6-5	.	CASSPRQDCTEAFF	TGTGCCAGCAGTCCGCGACAGGACTGCACTGAAGCTTTCTTT
.	TRBJ1-1	TRBV28	TRBD1	CASSLLVSRQGAPLGSEAFF	TGTGCCAGCAGTTTACTGGTATCAAGACAGGGGGCGCCGCTGGGGTCTGAAGCTTTCTTT
once	TRBJ2-7	TRBV9	TRBD2	CASSVATGGEPYEQYF	TGTGCCAGCAGCGTAGCTACGGGGGGGGAGCCCTACGAGCAGTACTTC
.	TRBJ2-5	TRBV9	TRBD2	CASSDGTSGVETQYF	TGTGCCAGCAGCGACGGGACTAGCGGGGTGGAGACCCAGTACTTC
.	TRBJ1-2	TRBV5-6	.	CASSLSGSSVGYTF	TGTGCCAGCAGCTTGTCAGGAAGCTCCGTTGGCTACACCTTC
.	TRBJ2-1	TRBV21-1	.	CASSKARGESYNEQFF	TGTGCCAGCAGCAAAGCGCGGGGAGAATCCTACAATGAGCAGTTCTTC
.	TRBJ1-6	TRBV28	TRBD1	CASSPASTGVRSPLHF	TGTGCCAGCAGCCCCGCTTCAACAGGGGTTAGGTCACCCCTCCACTTT
.	TRBJ1-2	TRBV6-4	.	CASSASRGSPYGYTF	TGTGCCAGCAGTGCCTCCCGGGGTTCCCCTTATGGCTACACCTTC
.	TRBJ1-2	TRBV7-2	.	CASSLPDRTIDGYTF	TGTGCCAGCAGCTTACCAGACAGGACGATAGACGGCTACACCTTC
.	TRBJ1-2	TRBV4-3	TRBD1	CASSQGWTGEDGYTF	TGCGCCAGCAGCCAAGGATGGACAGGGGAGGATGGCTACACCTTC
.	TRBJ2-4	TRBV5-4	TRBD1	CASSFWGQYPKNIQYF	TGTGCCAGCAGCTTCTGGGGACAGTACCCCAAAAACATTCAGTACTTC
.	TRBJ2-2	TRBV9	.	CASSAGGQETNTGELFF	TGTGCCAGCAGCGCGGGGGGACAGGAGACGAACACCGGGGAGCTGTTTTTT
.	TRBJ1-6	TRBV27	.	CASSPTTGKRTPPNSPLHF	TGTGCCAGCAGTCCGACGACAGGTAAAAGAACCCCTCCAAATTCACCCCTCCACTTT
.	TRBJ2-1	TRBV2	TRBD2	CASRVGTSGSSNEQFF	TGTGCCAGCAGAGTCGGGACTAGCGGGAGCAGTAATGAGCAGTTCTTC
.	TRBJ2-3	TRBV4-3	TRBD1	CASSQEGLQGRLILTDTQYF	TGCGCCAGCAGCCAAGAGGGTTTACAGGGGCGCCTCATTCTCACAGATACGCAGTATTTT
once	TRBJ2-6	TRBV7-9	TRBD1	CASSFGQVNSGANVLTF	TGTGCCAGCAGCTTCGGACAGGTTAACTCTGGGGCCAACGTCCTGACTTTC
.	TRBJ2-6	TRBV14	TRBD1	CASSAWGQTGANVLTF	TGTGCCAGCAGCGCCTGGGGACAGACTGGGGCCAACGTCCTGACTTTC
.	TRBJ2-1	TRBV27	TRBD2	CASSLSGGSYNEQFF	TGTGCCAGCAGTTTGAGCGGGGGTAGCTACAATGAGCAGTTCTTC
.	TRBJ2-7	TRBV28	.	CASSQTFRQKPYEQYF	TGTGCCAGCAGTCAAACCTTTCGACAGAAACCTTACGAGCAGTACTTC
.	TRBJ2-7	TRBV28	.	CASSPTRQAAYEQYF	TGTGCCAGCAGTCCGACTCGACAGGCAGCCTACGAGCAGTACTTC
.	TRBJ2-7	TRBV7-9	.	CASSLAAGEIYEQYF	TGTGCCAGCAGCTTAGCCGCAGGGGAAATCTACGAGCAGTACTTC